One sample yielded the 32 T cell receptor beta chains listed below, sequenced in a study of tissue T cells after allogeneic stem cell transplantation. Libraries were prepared by immunoSEQ multiplex PCR; TCRdb keeps only in-frame clonotypes and omits some of them. The sample gives 2,500 to 3,000 clones, around 60% of which show up once; 22% is in the top ten. Steroid-refractory graft-versus-host disease after allogeneic hematopoietic cell transplant qualified adults for prospective research-autopsy enrollment. This material consisted of duodenal tissue, taken at autopsy. Receptors originate from an older male patient with steroid-refractory graft-versus-host disease after an allogeneic stem cell transplant. Some T cells may be transferred from the graft donor.

Written as DNA, the CDR3 is TGTGCCAGCAGCTTATATCTTGACAAGTCACCCCTCCACTTT. It codes for CASSLYLDKSPLHF. J is TRBJ1-6 and V is TRBV7-2; unclear D gene. The CDR3 is 14 amino acids. Germline lookup yields CDR1 SGHTA and CDR2 FQGNSA. Trimming pared 2 bases from V and 10 bases from J, leaving 12 bases between. The full variable domain, rest sourced from reference TRBV7-2 and TRBJ1-6, is GAGVSQSPSNKVTEKGKDVELRCDPISGHTALYWYRQSLGQGLEFLIYFQGNSAPDKSGLPSDRFSAERTGGSVSTLTIQRTQQEDSAVYLCASSLYLDKSPLHFGNGTRLTVT.

This clone was seen just once. CDR3 in amino acids: CASSLALGSMWGTSYSYEQYF. The CDR3 coding sequence is TGTGCCAGCAGCTTAGCGTTAGGGTCGATGTGGGGGACCAGCTACTCCTACGAGCAGTACTTC. This chain connects TRBV7-2 to TRBJ2-7, with D perhaps TRBD1 or TRBD2 (5 bases each). V dropped 0 bases and J dropped 0 bases, with 27 bases sitting between them. Per germline, CDR1 SGHTA and CDR2 FQGNSA. The CDR3 loop spans 21 amino acids.

The rearrangement uses TRBV5-4 and TRBJ2-3; 9 nucleotides line up with TRBD2. The CDR3 is 15 residues long. Germline CDR1 is SGHNT and CDR2 is YYREEE (reference sequence). V shed 6 bases, J shed 5 bases, and the junction held 10 bases outside the gene matches. CDR3 residues: CASTLAGPRVDTQYF. CDR3 coding DNA: TGTGCCAGCACCCTAGCGGGGCCTCGGGTAGATACGCAGTATTTT. Complete variable domain (other parts from reference TRBV5-4 and TRBJ2-3): ETGVTQSPTHLIKTRGQQVTLRCSSQSGHNTVSWYQQALGQGPQFIFQYYREEENGRGNFPPRFSGLQFPNYSSELNVNALELDDSALYLCASTLAGPRVDTQYFGPGTRLTVL.

J is TRBJ2-7 and V is TRBV7-2; TRBD1 aligns across 8 bases. This CDR3 contains 14 residues. Germline CDR1 is SGHTA and CDR2 is FQGNSA. Losses at the gene ends were 4 bases for V and 2 bases for J; bases not matched to a gene: 4. The CDR3 loop reads CASSSRQGTYEQYF. CDR3 DNA: TGTGCCAGCAGCTCCAGACAGGGGACCTACGAGCAGTACTTC.

The chain links TRBV7-3 to TRBJ2-3; 15 positions match TRBD2. This CDR3 contains 20 residues. Trimming took 5 bases from V and 1 from J; bases not matched to a gene: 13. Germline V gives CDR1 SGHTA, CDR2 FQGTGA. CDR3: CASSHPGLAGGHQRTDTQYF. CDR3 DNA sequence: TGTGCCAGCAGCCACCCGGGACTAGCGGGGGGCCACCAGCGCACAGATACGCAGTATTTT.

This chain links TRBV12-3 or TRBV12-4 with TRBJ1-5, with D unresolved. Trimming removed 2 bases from V and 6 bases from J, with 8 bases in between. The CDR3 loop spans 13 amino acids. CDR3 amino acids: CASSLRDSQPQHF. The CDR3 region has the DNA TGTGCCAGCAGTTTAAGGGATAGTCAGCCCCAGCATTTT.

The V gene is TRBV19, the J gene TRBJ1-1; unclear D gene. Trimming took 4 bases from V and 8 from J, leaving 20 bases between them. Germline lookup yields CDR1 LNHDA and CDR2 SQIVND (reference sequence). The length of the CDR3 is 15 residues. CDR3 in amino acids: CASSKGQPRVGEAFF. The CDR3 DNA sequence: TGTGCCAGTAGTAAGGGCCAGCCAAGGGTGGGAGAAGCTTTCTTT.

The chain couples TRBV6-4 to TRBJ1-5; no reliable D call. CDR3 length equals 13 residues. CDR1 is MRHNA, CDR2 SNTAGT, per germline. V was cut by 4 bases and J by 3 bases, with 7 bases left in between. The CDR3 spells CASSVGSNQPQHF. For the CDR3, the DNA is TGTGCCAGCAGTGTTGGATCCAATCAGCCCCAGCATTTT.

V gene TRBV5-1 combines with J gene TRBJ2-5; perhaps TRBD1 as D (6 bases). Germline V gene sequence: CDR1 SGHRS, CDR2 YFSETQ. The CDR3 covers 16 residues. V dropped 3 bases and J dropped 5 bases, with 20 bases sitting between them. CDR3 nucleotides: TGCGCCAGCAGCTCCCACGGACAGTCCGGCGGGGAGACCCAGTACTTC. Translation gives CASSSHGQSGGETQYF. The variable domain in full, completed from reference TRBV5-1 and TRBJ2-5, reads KAGVTQTPRYLIKTRGQQVTLSCSPISGHRSVSWYQQTPGQGLQFLFEYFSETQRNKGNFPGRFSGRQFSNSRSEMNVSTLELGDSALYLCASSSHGQSGGETQYFGPGTRLLVL.

The CDR3 here is CASSYTGYQPQHF. Here the CDR3 DNA reads TGTGCCAGCAGTTACACGGGGTATCAGCCCCAGCATTTT. The V and J genes are TRBV6-5 and TRBJ1-5; D remains unclear. This CDR3 is 13 amino acids long. Trimming stripped 2 bases from V and 5 bases from J, with 7 bases between. The germline CDR1 and CDR2 sequences are MNHEY and SVGAGI.

This chain's CDR3 is CASSEGRLNNSPLHF. CDR3 sequence (DNA): TGTGCCAGCAGTGAGGGGAGGCTAAATAATTCACCCCTCCACTTT. The chain has TRBV6-1 and TRBJ1-6; D is uncertain. The ends were cut back, 3 bases at V and 5 bases at J, with 11 bases in the middle. The CDR3 sequence is 15 residues long. CDR1 and CDR2 (germline): MNHNS, SASEGT.

This rearrangement joins TRBV29-1 to TRBJ2-1; 9 nucleotides line up with TRBD2. CDR1 SQVTM and CDR2 ANQGSEA come from the germline V gene. The ends lost 3 bases at V and 6 bases at J; junction bases unmatched: 3. This CDR3 is 13 amino acids long. The CDR3 loop reads CSVDSGGLNEQFF. For the CDR3, the DNA is TGCAGCGTTGATAGCGGGGGCCTCAATGAGCAGTTCTTC.

This CDR3 is CASSPGYGLQETQYF. For the CDR3, the DNA is TGTGCCAGCTCACCAGGTTACGGTCTCCAAGAGACCCAGTACTTC. The J gene is TRBJ2-5, the V gene TRBV18; unclear D gene. V was pared by 2 bases and J by 1 base, with 11 bases between. CDR1 and CDR2 (germline): KGHSH, LQKENI. This CDR3 spans 15 amino acids.

This clone has only one observation. The rearrangement links TRBV3-1 (or the pseudogene TRBV3-2) to TRBJ2-2; 10 bases fit TRBD1. This CDR3 region has 16 residues. The ends lost 5 bases at V and 5 bases at J; junction bases unmatched: 8. Germline CDR1 and CDR2: LGHDT and YNNKEL (reference sequence). CDR3 sequence (DNA): TGTGCCAGCAGCGACCCGGGACAGGGGATAACCGGGGAGCTGTTTTTT. Its protein product is CASSDPGQGITGELFF.

J is TRBJ1-6 and V is TRBV19; D possibly corresponds to TRBD1 (6 bases). Germline assignment: CDR1 LNHDA and CDR2 SQIVND (reference sequence). The CDR3 length is 17 residues. Between the trimmed V and J ends, which lost 1 base and 9 bases, there was a span of 19 bases. CDR3 in DNA: TGTGCCAGTAGTATAGGGGCCCCCCAGAGGGGGACTTCACCCCTCCACTTT. Residues: CASSIGAPQRGTSPLHF.

The chain links TRBV7-9 to TRBJ2-7, with D possibly called TRBD1 or TRBD2 (5 bases each). CDR1 is SEHNR, CDR2 FQNEAQ, per germline (reference sequence). CDR3 size: 16 residues. Trimming left V 5 bases short and J 0 bases short, with 17 bases between. CDR3 DNA: TGTGCCAGCAGCCGTTCATTTCGTGGGGGCTCCTACGAGCAGTACTTC. This gives the protein CASSRSFRGGSYEQYF.

The CDR3 sequence is CASGQGGYEQYF. As DNA, the CDR3 is TGTGCCAGCGGCCAAGGTGGCTACGAGCAGTACTTC. V is TRBV12-3 or TRBV12-4 and J is TRBJ2-7; D remains unclear. This CDR3 region has 12 residues. V shed 8 bases and J shed 3 bases, with 11 bases lying between them.

The rearrangement uses TRBV4-2 and TRBJ1-3, with a weak D call TRBD1 (5 bases). The V end was cut by 1 base, the J end by 0 bases, with 13 bases between. The CDR3 spans 17 residues. The germline V gene has CDR1 LGHNA and CDR2 YNFKEQ. CDR3 DNA sequence: TGTGCCAGCAGCCAAGGAGCCGGGGGGATCTCTGGAAACACCATATATTTT. Amino acid sequence: CASSQGAGGISGNTIYF.

By sample share, this clone is large (0.1 to 1%). The V and J genes are TRBV10-3 and TRBJ1-4; D gene ambiguous. CDR1 is ENHRY and CDR2 is SYGVKD in the germline V gene. Deletions cut 2 bases from V and 10 bases from J, with 14 bases between. The CDR3 is made up of 14 amino acids. In DNA, the CDR3 is TGTGCCATCAGTGAGAGCAATCCCCTACCAAAACTGTTTTTT. Translating it yields CAISESNPLPKLFF.

This rearrangement joins TRBV4-3 to TRBJ2-4, with D tentatively TRBD1 or TRBD2 (5 bases each). This CDR3 has 16 residues. Trimming cost V 4 bases and J 7 bases, with 20 bases left between them. Germline loops: CDR1 LGHNA, CDR2 YSLEER. CDR3 DNA: TGCGCCAGCAGCCCCCACCAAACCGCCAGGGAGAACATTCAGTACTTC. This gives the protein CASSPHQTARENIQYF.

The chain has TRBV7-9 and TRBJ1-2; 9 bases match TRBD1. The CDR3 sequence is 15 residues long. In germline, CDR1 is SEHNR, CDR2 FQNEAQ (reference sequence). The trim removed 1 base at V and 6 bases at J, leaving 6 bases unmatched. The CDR3 sequence is CASSLVEGQGNGYTF. The CDR3, as DNA: TGTGCCAGCAGCTTAGTGGAGGGACAGGGAAATGGCTACACCTTC.

Judged by abundance, this clone is hyperexpanded. The gene calls are TRBV4-2 and TRBJ2-7; 9 nucleotides match TRBD1. The CDR3 is made up of 13 amino acids. Trimming cost V 5 bases and J 2 bases; bases outside gene matches: 1. Germline CDR1 and CDR2: LGHNA and YNFKEQ. The CDR3 region has the DNA TGTGCCAGCAGCGGACAGGGGCCCTACGAGCAGTACTTC. This codes for CASSGQGPYEQYF.

This clone was seen more than once but under ten times. The chain joins TRBV18 to TRBJ2-3; 7 nucleotides line up with TRBD1. V trimming: 3 bases; J trimming: 0 bases; junction bases outside the gene matches: 3. This CDR3 region has 15 residues. The germline gives CDR1 KGHSH, CDR2 LQKENI. The CDR3 region is CASSPRQGSTDTQYF. In nucleotides, the CDR3 is TGTGCCAGCTCACCCAGACAGGGAAGCACAGATACGCAGTATTTT.

The chain employs TRBV28 and TRBJ2-1; 8 positions match TRBD1. The trim removed 1 base at V and 5 bases at J, leaving 10 bases unmatched. CDR1 MDHEN and CDR2 SYDVKM come from the germline V gene. This CDR3 spans 17 amino acids. The DNA of the CDR3 is TGTGCCAGCAGTTTATTCTCAACCGGGACAGGTAACAATGAGCAGTTCTTC. This gives the protein CASSLFSTGTGNNEQFF.

The V call is TRBV3-1 (or the pseudogene TRBV3-2), the J call TRBJ2-6; D might be TRBD1 or TRBD2, each matching 5 bases. The length of the CDR3 is 17 residues. The germline V gene has CDR1 LGHDT and CDR2 YNNKEL (reference sequence). V was clipped by 8 bases and J by 0 bases, with 17 bases between them. CDR3 protein: CASSAGTQDSGANVLTF. CDR3 nucleotides: TGTGCCAGCTCAGCCGGGACGCAGGACTCTGGGGCCAACGTCCTGACTTTC.

This clone was detected only once. The rearrangement uses TRBV12-1 and TRBJ1-6; the table gives TRBD1 as D, unverified against the DNA. TRBV12-1 is listed as a pseudogene. CDR3 length: 19 residues. CDR3 nucleotide sequence: TGTGCCAGCAGCTTTTGTCCACGACAGGGGAAAACCTATAATTCACCCCTCCACTTT. It yields the protein CASSFCPRQGKTYNSPLHF.

J is TRBJ2-7 and V is TRBV6-5; TRBD1 aligns across 7 bases. Germline V gene data show CDR1 as MNHEY and CDR2 as SVGAGI. This CDR3 is built from 13 residues. Losses at the gene ends were 5 bases for V and 4 bases for J; bases not matched to a gene: 5. CDR3 amino acids: CASSPGTAYEQYF. In DNA, the CDR3 is TGTGCCAGCAGTCCCGGGACAGCGTACGAGCAGTACTTC.

This clone was detected once. J is TRBJ1-6 and V is TRBV7-6; TRBD1 agrees at 9 bases. With 4 bases clipped from V and 5 bases from J, the junction kept 0 bases outside the gene matches. This CDR3 has 14 amino acids. Germline CDR1 reads SGHVS; CDR2 reads FNYEAQ. The CDR3 DNA follows: TGTGCCAGCAGCTGGGACAGGGATAATTCACCCCTCCACTTT. Translating it yields CASSWDRDNSPLHF. The entire variable domain, with the rest obtained from reference TRBV7-6 and TRBJ1-6, is as follows: GAGVSQSPRYKVTKRGQDVALRCDPISGHVSLYWYRQALGQGPEFLTYFNYEAQQDKSGLPNDRFSAERPEGSISTLTIQRTEQRDSAMYRCASSWDRDNSPLHFGNGTRLTVT.

V usage is TRBV9 and J usage is TRBJ1-1; unclear D gene. V dropped 0 bases and J dropped 1 base, with 4 bases sitting between them. Per the germline V gene, CDR1 is SGDLS and CDR2 is YYNGEE. This CDR3 comprises 13 residues. The CDR3 here is CASSVAQNTEAFF. The CDR3 DNA is TGTGCCAGCAGCGTAGCTCAGAACACTGAAGCTTTCTTT.

The rearrangement links TRBV7-3 to TRBJ2-1; TRBD2 matches 11 bases. J gave up 7 bases and V 5 bases, and 4 bases lay outside the gene matches. The germline V gene encodes CDR1 SGHTA and CDR2 FQGTGA. The CDR3 has 14 residues. CDR3 DNA: TGTGCCAGCAGCATTAGCGGGGGGGCTAATGAGCAGTTCTTC. It translates to CASSISGGANEQFF.

This clone was counted once. This sequence joins TRBV19 and TRBJ2-1; 10 bases fit TRBD1. V shed 2 bases and J 8 bases; nucleotides not matched to a gene: 6. The CDR3 length is 15 residues. Germline-derived CDR1 and CDR2 are LNHDA and SQIVND (reference sequence). In DNA form, the CDR3 reads TGTGCCAGTAGTATAATGGGACAGGGGAGGGATGAGCAGTTCTTC. As protein: CASSIMGQGRDEQFF. Supplemented by reference TRBV19 and TRBJ2-1, the full variable domain reads DGGITQSPKYLFRKEGQNVTLSCEQNLNHDAMYWYRQDPGQGLRLIYYSQIVNDFQKGDIAEGYSVSREKKESFPLTVTSAQKNPTAFYLCASSIMGQGRDEQFFGPGTRLTVL.

This clone occurred a few times. This sequence joins TRBV5-1 and TRBJ2-1; D unresolved. The ends were cut back, 0 bases at V and 0 bases at J, with 13 bases in the middle. The CDR3 has 17 residues. CDR1 SGHRS and CDR2 YFSETQ come from the germline V gene. CDR3 sequence: CASSLALDSSSYNEQFF. Written as DNA, the CDR3 is TGCGCCAGCAGCTTGGCCTTAGACTCGAGCTCCTACAATGAGCAGTTCTTC. Full variable domain (remainder filled in from reference TRBV5-1 and TRBJ2-1): KAGVTQTPRYLIKTRGQQVTLSCSPISGHRSVSWYQQTPGQGLQFLFEYFSETQRNKGNFPGRFSGRQFSNSRSEMNVSTLELGDSALYLCASSLALDSSSYNEQFFGPGTRLTVL.